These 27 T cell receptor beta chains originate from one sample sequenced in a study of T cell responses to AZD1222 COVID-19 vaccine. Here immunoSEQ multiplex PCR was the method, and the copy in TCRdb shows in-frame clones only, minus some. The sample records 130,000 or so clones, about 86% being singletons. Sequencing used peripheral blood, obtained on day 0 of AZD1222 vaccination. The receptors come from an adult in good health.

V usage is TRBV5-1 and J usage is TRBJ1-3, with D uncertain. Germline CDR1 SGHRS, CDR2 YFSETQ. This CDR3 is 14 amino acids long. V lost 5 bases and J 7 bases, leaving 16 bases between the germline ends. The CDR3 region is CASRANTGGNTIYF. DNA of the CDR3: TGCGCCAGCAGGGCCAACACGGGTGGGAACACCATATATTTT.

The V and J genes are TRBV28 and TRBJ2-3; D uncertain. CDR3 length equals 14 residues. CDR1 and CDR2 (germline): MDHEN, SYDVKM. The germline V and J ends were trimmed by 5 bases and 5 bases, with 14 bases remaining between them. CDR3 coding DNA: TGTGCCAGCAGTGTAGCAGGCCTTGGAGATACGCAGTATTTT. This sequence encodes CASSVAGLGDTQYF. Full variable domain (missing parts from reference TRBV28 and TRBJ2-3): DVKVTQSSRYLVKRTGEKVFLECVQDMDHENMFWYRQDPGLGLRLIYFSYDVKMKEKGDIPEGYSVSREKKERFSLILESASTNQTSMYLCASSVAGLGDTQYFGPGTRLTVL.

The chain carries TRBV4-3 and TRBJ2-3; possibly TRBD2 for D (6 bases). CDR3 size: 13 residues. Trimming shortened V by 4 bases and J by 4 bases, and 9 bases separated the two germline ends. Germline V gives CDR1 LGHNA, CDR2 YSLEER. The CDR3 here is CASSLSGADTQYF. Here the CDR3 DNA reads TGCGCCAGCAGCCTCTCGGGGGCAGATACGCAGTATTTT.

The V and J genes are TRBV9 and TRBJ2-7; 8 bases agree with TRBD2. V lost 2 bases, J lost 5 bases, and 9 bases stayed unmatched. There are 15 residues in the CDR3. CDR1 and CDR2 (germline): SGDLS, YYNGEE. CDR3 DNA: TGTGCCAGCAGCGTGTTCGGGACTAGTGTACACGAGCAGTACTTC. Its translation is CASSVFGTSVHEQYF.

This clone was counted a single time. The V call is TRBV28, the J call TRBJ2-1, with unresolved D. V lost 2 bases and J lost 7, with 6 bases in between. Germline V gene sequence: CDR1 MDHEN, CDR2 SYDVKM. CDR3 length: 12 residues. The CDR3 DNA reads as TGTGCCAGCAGTTTAGCTGGTAATGAGCAGTTCTTC. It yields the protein CASSLAGNEQFF.

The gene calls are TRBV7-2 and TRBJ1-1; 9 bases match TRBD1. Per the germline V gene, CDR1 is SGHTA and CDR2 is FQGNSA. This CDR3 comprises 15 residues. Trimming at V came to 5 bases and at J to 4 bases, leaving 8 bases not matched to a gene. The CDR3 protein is CASSHLRDRVTEAFF. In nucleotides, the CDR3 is TGTGCCAGCAGCCATCTCCGGGACAGGGTCACTGAAGCTTTCTTT.

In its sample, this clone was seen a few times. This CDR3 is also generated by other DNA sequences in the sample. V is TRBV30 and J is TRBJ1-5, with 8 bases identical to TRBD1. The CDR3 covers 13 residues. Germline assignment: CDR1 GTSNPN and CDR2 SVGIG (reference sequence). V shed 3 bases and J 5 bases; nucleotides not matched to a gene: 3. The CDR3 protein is CAWSRGQDQPQHF. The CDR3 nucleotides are TGTGCCTGGAGCAGGGGGCAGGATCAGCCCCAGCATTTT. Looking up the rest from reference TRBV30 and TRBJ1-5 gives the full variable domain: SQTIHQWPATLVQPVGSPLSLECTVEGTSNPNLYWYRQAAGRGLQLLFYSVGIGQISSEVPQNLSASRPQDRQFILSSKKLLLSDSGFYLCAWSRGQDQPQHFGDGTRLSIL.

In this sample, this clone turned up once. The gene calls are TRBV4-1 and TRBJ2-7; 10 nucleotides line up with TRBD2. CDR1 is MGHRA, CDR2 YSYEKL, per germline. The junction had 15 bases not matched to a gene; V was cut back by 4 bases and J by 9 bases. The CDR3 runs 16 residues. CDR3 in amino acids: CASSRNKRGGLRWQYF. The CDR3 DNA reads TGCGCCAGCAGCCGTAATAAGCGGGGGGGACTACGGTGGCAGTACTTC.

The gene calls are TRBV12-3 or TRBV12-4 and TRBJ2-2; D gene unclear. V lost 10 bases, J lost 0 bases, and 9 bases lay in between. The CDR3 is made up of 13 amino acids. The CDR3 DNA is TGTGCCATAGACAACGCGAACACCGGGGAGCTGTTTTTT. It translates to CAIDNANTGELFF.

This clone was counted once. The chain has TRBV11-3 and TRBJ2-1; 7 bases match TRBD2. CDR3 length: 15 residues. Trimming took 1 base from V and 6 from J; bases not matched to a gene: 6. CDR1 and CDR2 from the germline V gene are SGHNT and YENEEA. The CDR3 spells CASSLAGGPTNEQFF. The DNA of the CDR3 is TGTGCCAGCAGCTTAGCGGGAGGCCCAACCAATGAGCAGTTCTTC.

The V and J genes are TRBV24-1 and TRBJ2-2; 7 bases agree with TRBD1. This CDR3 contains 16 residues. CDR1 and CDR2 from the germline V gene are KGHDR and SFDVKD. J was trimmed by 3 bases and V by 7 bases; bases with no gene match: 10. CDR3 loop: CATSPDRAFDTGELFF. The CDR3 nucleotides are TGTGCCACCAGCCCCGACAGGGCGTTCGACACCGGGGAGCTGTTTTTT.

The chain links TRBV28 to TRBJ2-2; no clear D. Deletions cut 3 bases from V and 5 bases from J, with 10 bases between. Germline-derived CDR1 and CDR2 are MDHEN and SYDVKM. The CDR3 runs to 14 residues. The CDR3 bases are TGTGCCAGCAGTTTGATAGTGGTTACCGGGGAGCTGTTTTTT. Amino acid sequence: CASSLIVVTGELFF.

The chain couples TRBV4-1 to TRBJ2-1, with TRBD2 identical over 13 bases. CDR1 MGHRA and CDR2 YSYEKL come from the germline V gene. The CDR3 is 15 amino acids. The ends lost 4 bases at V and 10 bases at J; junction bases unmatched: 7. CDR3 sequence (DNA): TGCGCCAGCAGCCCACGGACTAGCGGGGGATACGAGCAGTTCTTC. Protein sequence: CASSPRTSGGYEQFF.

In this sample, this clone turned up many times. DNA for the CDR3: TGTGCCAGCTCCCGGGGGACAAGACTAGCCACCTATGGCTACACCTTC. Translation gives CASSRGTRLATYGYTF. The chain combines TRBV18 with TRBJ1-2; TRBD1 might be the D (6 bases). Deletions cut 6 bases from V and 4 bases from J, with 21 bases between. The CDR3 totals 16 residues. The germline V gene has CDR1 KGHSH and CDR2 LQKENI.

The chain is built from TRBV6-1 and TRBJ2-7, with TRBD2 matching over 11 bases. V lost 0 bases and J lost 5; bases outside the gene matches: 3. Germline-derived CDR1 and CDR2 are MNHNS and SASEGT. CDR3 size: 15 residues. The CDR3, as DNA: TGTGCCAGCAGTGAAGCAACTAGCGGGGGTCACGAGCAGTACTTC. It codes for CASSEATSGGHEQYF.

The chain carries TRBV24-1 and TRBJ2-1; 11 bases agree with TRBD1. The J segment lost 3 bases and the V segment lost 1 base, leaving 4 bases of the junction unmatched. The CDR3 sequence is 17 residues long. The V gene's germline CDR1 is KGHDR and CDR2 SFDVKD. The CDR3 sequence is CATSDFQGQGGYNEQFF. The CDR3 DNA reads TGTGCCACCAGTGATTTCCAGGGACAGGGGGGCTACAATGAGCAGTTCTTC.

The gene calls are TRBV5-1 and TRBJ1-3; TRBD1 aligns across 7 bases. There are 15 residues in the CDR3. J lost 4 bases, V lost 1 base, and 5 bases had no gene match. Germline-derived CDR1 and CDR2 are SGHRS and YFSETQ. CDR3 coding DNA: TGCGCCAGCAGCTTGACAGGGGTCTCCGGAAACACCATATATTTT. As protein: CASSLTGVSGNTIYF.

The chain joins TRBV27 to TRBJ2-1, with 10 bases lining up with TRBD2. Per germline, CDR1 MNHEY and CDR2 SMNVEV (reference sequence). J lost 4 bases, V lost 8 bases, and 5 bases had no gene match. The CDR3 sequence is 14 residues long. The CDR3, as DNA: TGTGCCAGCGGAGGACTAGCGGAGTACAATGAGCAGTTCTTC. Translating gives CASGGLAEYNEQFF.

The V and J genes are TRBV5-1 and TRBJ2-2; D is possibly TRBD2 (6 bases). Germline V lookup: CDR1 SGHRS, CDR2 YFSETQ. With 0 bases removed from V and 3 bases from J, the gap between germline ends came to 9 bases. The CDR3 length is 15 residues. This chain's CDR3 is CASSLAGGDTGELFF. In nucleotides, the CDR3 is TGCGCCAGCAGCTTGGCCGGCGGGGACACCGGGGAGCTGTTTTTT.

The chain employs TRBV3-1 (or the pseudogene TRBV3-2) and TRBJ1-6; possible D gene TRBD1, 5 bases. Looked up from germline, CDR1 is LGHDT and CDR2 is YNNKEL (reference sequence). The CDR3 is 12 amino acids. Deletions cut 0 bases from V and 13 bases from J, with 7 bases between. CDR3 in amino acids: CASSQDQGPLHF. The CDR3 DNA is TGTGCCAGCAGCCAAGATCAGGGTCCCCTCCACTTT.

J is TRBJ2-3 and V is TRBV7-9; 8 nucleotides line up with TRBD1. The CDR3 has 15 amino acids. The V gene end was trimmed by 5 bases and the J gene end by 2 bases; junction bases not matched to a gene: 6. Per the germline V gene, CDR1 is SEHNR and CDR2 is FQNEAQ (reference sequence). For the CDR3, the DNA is TGTGCCAGCAGCCTTCGACAGGGGATCACAGATACGCAGTATTTT. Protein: CASSLRQGITDTQYF.

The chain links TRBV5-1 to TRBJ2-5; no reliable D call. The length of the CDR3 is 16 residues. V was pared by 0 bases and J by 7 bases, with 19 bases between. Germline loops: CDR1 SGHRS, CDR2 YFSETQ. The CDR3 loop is CASSLVGSRDSGTQYF. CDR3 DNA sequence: TGCGCCAGCAGCTTGGTGGGCTCGCGTGACTCTGGGACCCAGTACTTC.

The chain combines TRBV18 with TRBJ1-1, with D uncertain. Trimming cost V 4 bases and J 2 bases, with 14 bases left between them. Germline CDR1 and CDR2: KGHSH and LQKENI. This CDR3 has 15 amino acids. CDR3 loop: CASSLSTSQNTEAFF. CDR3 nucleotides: TGTGCCAGCTCACTTTCCACGTCTCAAAACACTGAAGCTTTCTTT.

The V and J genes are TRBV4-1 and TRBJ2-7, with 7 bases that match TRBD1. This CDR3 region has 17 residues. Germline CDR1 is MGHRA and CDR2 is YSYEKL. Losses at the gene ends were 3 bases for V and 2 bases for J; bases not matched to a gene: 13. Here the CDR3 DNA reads TGCGCCAGCAGCCATACCACGTGGGTGGGGACAGCCTACGAGCAGTACTTC. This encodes CASSHTTWVGTAYEQYF.

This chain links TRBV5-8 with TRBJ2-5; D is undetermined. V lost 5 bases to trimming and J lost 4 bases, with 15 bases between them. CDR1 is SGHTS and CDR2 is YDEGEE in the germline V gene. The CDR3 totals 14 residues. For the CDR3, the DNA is TGTGCCAGCAGTTCTCTGGCAGACGGAGAGACCCAGTACTTC. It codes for CASSSLADGETQYF. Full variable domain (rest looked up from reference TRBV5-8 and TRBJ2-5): EAGVTQSPTHLIKTRGQQATLRCSPISGHTSVYWYQQALGLGLQFLLWYDEGEERNRGNFPPRFSGRQFPNYSSELNVNALELEDSALYLCASSSLADGETQYFGPGTRLLVL.

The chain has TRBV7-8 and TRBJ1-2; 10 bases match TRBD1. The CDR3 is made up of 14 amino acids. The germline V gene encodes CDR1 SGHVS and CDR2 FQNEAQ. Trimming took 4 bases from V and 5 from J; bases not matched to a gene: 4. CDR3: CASSSGTGDYGYTF. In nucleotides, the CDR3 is TGTGCCAGCAGCTCGGGGACAGGGGATTATGGCTACACCTTC.

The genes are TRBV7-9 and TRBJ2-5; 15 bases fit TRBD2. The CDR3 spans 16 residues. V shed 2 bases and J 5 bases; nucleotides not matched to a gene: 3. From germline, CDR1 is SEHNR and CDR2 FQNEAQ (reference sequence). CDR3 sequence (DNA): TGTGCCAGCAGCTTAATGGGACTAGCGGGGGGCGAGACCCAGTACTTC. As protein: CASSLMGLAGGETQYF.